The clone carrying this T cell receptor beta chain was observed at least ten times. The lymph nodes were axillary draining lymph nodes from breast cancer patients. TCRdb used MiXCR to reprocess the multiplex PCR reads, holding one entry per CDR3 protein. The table lists 170,000 or so distinct CDR3 sequences, 30% to 35% of them singletons, with around 4.5% in the top ten. The data are from a study of breast tumors, draining lymph nodes, adjacent tissues. Germline CDR1 reads LGHNT; CDR2 reads FRNRAP. The ends lost 7 bases at V and 1 base at J; junction bases unmatched: 5. CDR3 length equals 14 residues.

The receptor comes from a female donor with breast cancer. Some clones in this sample may be carry-over from other donors' samples. V and J are TRBV12-5 and TRBJ2-3; TRBD2 aligns across 7 bases. The sequencing input was axillary lymph node tissue. CDR3 DNA: TGTGCTAGTGTCCTTGGGGGGGGCACAGATACGCAGTATTTT. It translates to CASVLGGGTDTQYF.